The T cell receptor (beta chain) under discussion was sequenced for a study of cytomegalovirus exposure and HLA in healthy donors. Whole-study results and caveats: Specificity for CMV antigens was confirmed in vitro for a few of the CMV-associated chains. Later analysis found that TCR beta chains associated with HLA were more clonally expanded than other, equally common chains.

The CDR3 sequence is 11 residues long. Trimming removed 4 bases at V and 3 bases at J, with 4 bases between. In germline, CDR1 is SGHVS, CDR2 FQNEAQ. Both 60 Vbeta primers and 13 Jbeta primers went into the PCR. Only in-frame clones appear in the TCRdb table, and some are missing; sequencing was by immunoSEQ multiplex PCR. The sample records fewer than 200,000 clones, around 73% being singletons. About this clone: Its antigen is undetermined.

The TCR comes from a woman aged 18-29 years in good health and CMV-seropositive. The genes are TRBV7-8 and TRBJ2-7; D is unresolved. Sequences were obtained from PBMCs. CDR3 sequence: CASSSFYEQYF. DNA of the CDR3: TGTGCCAGCAGCTCCTTCTACGAGCAGTACTTC.